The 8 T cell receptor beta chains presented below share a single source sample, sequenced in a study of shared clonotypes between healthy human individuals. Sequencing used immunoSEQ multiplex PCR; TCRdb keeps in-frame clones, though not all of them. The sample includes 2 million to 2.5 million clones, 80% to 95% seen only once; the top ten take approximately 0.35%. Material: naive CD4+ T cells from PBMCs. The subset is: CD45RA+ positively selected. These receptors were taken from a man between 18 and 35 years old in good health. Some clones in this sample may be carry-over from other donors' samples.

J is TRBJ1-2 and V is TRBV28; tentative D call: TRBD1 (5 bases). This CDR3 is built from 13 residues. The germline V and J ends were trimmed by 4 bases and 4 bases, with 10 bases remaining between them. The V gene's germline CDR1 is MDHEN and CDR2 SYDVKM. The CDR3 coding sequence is TGTGCCAGCAGTTGGGGGACCCCCTATGGCTACACCTTC. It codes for CASSWGTPYGYTF.

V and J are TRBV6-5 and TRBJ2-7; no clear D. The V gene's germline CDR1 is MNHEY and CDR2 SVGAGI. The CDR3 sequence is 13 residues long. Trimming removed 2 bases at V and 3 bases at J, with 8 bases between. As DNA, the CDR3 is TGTGCCAGCAGTTACCTTCCGAACTACGAGCAGTACTTC. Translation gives CASSYLPNYEQYF.

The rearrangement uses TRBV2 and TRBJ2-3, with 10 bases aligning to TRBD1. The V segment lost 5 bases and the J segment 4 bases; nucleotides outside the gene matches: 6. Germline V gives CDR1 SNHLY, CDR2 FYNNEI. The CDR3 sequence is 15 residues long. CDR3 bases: TGTGCCAGCAGTTACCGGGACAGGGGTTCAGATACGCAGTATTTT. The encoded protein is CASSYRDRGSDTQYF.

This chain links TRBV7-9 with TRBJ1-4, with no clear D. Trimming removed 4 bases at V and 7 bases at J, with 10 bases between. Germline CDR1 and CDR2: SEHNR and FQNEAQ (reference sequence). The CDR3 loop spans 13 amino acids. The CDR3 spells CASSSQRTEKLFF. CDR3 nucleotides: TGTGCCAGCAGCTCCCAAAGGACTGAAAAACTGTTTTTT.

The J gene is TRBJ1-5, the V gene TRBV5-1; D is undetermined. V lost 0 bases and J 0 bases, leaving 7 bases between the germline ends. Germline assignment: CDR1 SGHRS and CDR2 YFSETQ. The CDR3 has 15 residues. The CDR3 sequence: CASSLVPNSNQPQHF. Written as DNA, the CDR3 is TGCGCCAGCAGCTTGGTTCCAAATAGCAATCAGCCCCAGCATTTT.

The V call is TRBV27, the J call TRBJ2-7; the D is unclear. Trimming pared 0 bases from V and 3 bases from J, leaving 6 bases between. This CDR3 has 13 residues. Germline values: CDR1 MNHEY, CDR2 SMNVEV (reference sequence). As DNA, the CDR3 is TGTGCCAGCAGTTTATCTTGGCTCTACGAGCAGTACTTC. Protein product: CASSLSWLYEQYF.

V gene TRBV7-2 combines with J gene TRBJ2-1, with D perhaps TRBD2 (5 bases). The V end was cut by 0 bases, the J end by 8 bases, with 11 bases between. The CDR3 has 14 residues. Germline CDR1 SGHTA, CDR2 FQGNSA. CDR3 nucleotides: TGTGCCAGCAGCTTAGCAACTTCTAGCTATGAGCAGTTCTTC. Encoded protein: CASSLATSSYEQFF.

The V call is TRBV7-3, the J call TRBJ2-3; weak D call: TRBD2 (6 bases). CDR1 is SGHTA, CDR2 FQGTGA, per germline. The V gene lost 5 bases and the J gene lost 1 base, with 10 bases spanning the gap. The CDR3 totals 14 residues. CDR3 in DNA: TGTGCCAGCAGCGCGGGACTCCGCACAGATACGCAGTATTTT. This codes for CASSAGLRTDTQYF.